These 7 T cell receptor beta chains came from one sample sequenced in a study of blood T cell repertoires in COVID-19. Using immunoSEQ multiplex PCR, the repertoire was profiled, and TCRdb retains in-frame clones only, with some absent. The sample shows approximately 100,000 clones, about 89% of them seen only once. The sample was peripheral blood. The receptors originated from a human donor with acute or convalescent COVID-19. The donor label of this sample is uncertain.

The V call is TRBV9, the J call TRBJ2-7; the match to TRBD2 covers 7 bases. J lost 6 bases, V lost 4 bases, and 7 bases had no gene match. Germline assignment: CDR1 SGDLS and CDR2 YYNGEE. The CDR3 consists of 13 residues. CDR3 nucleotide sequence: TGTGCCAGCAGCCTACGGACTAGTAGCGAGCAGTACTTC. Translation: CASSLRTSSEQYF.

The chain couples TRBV11-2 to TRBJ1-2; D gene ambiguous. The CDR3 has 12 amino acids. The V and J ends lost 5 bases and 4 bases respectively, with 8 bases between them. Germline V gene sequence: CDR1 SGHAT, CDR2 FQNNGV. The CDR3 spells CASSRTGYGYTF. CDR3 DNA sequence: TGTGCCAGCAGCCGTACCGGCTATGGCTACACCTTC.

The chain employs TRBV7-9 and TRBJ2-5; 8 bases match TRBD2. Germline CDR1 and CDR2: SEHNR and FQNEAQ (reference sequence). The CDR3 spans 15 residues. Trimming took 3 bases from V and 4 from J; bases not matched to a gene: 7. The DNA of the CDR3 is TGTGCCAGCAGCTTGAGGTCTAGCGGGCTAGAGACCCAGTACTTC. Its protein is CASSLRSSGLETQYF.

The chain uses TRBV3-1 (or the pseudogene TRBV3-2) and TRBJ1-2; D gene unclear. Germline CDR1 reads LGHDT; CDR2 reads YNNKEL (reference sequence). CDR3 size: 12 residues. The ends were cut back, 4 bases at V and 4 bases at J, with 7 bases in the middle. The CDR3: CASSRRSYGYTF. In DNA, the CDR3 is TGTGCCAGCAGCCGCCGGAGCTATGGCTACACCTTC.

The V gene is TRBV12-3 or TRBV12-4, the J gene TRBJ2-7; 9 nucleotides line up with TRBD1. This CDR3 has 12 residues. The V gene end was trimmed by 3 bases and the J gene end by 12 bases; junction bases not matched to a gene: 6. The CDR3 nucleotides read TGTGCCAGCAGTTTCGGACAGGGGCTTAGGTACTTC. It encodes CASSFGQGLRYF.

This clone was observed once. The chain has TRBV6-6 and TRBJ1-4; the D gene is possibly TRBD1 (6 bases). Trimming shortened V by 4 bases and J by 7 bases, and 16 bases separated the two germline ends. Germline-derived CDR1 and CDR2 are MNHNY and SVGAGI (reference sequence). The CDR3 covers 15 residues. This CDR3 is CASSSRTENSEKLFF. DNA of the CDR3: TGTGCCAGCAGTTCAAGGACAGAAAACTCTGAAAAACTGTTTTTT.

The chain joins TRBV29-1 to TRBJ1-1; a possible D gene is TRBD1 (5 bases). V was shortened by 1 base and J by 6 bases, with 12 bases between the two germline ends. Germline assignment: CDR1 SQVTM and CDR2 ANQGSEA. The CDR3 runs 13 residues. CDR3 sequence (DNA): TGCAGCGTTGAAGTTCAGGGAGGCTCTGAAGCTTTCTTT. It codes for CSVEVQGGSEAFF. The variable domain in full, completed from reference TRBV29-1 and TRBJ1-1, reads SAVISQKPSRDICQRGTSLTIQCQVDSQVTMMFWYRQQPGQSLTLIATANQGSEATYESGFVIDKFPISRPNLTFSTLTVSNMSPEDSSIYLCSVEVQGGSEAFFGQGTRLTVV.